This entry lists 5 T cell receptor beta chains sequenced from one sample in a study of PD-1 blockade in classical Hodgkin lymphoma. Regarding time point: cycle 4 day 1 (C4D1), after 6 weeks of nivolumab. Autologous stem cell transplantation was followed by relapse in every patient, and brentuximab vedotin exposure varied. Assay: immunoSEQ multiplex PCR; the TCRdb copy retains only in-frame clones and omits some. The sample lists approximately 49,000 clones, around 80% occurring once. This specimen consisted of peripheral blood mononuclear cells (PBMCs), obtained before the fourth cycle of nivolumab. The receptors here all came from a human donor with classical Hodgkin lymphoma.

The chain links TRBV29-1 to TRBJ2-4; TRBD1 aligns across 10 bases. CDR1 and CDR2 from the germline V gene are SQVTM and ANQGSEA. V dropped 0 bases and J dropped 1; count of bases not matched to a gene: 9. The CDR3 spans 18 residues. The CDR3 nucleotides read TGCAGCGTTGAAGATCGGGGACAGGGGCTTTTGGCCAAAAACATTCAGTACTTC. This gives the protein CSVEDRGQGLLAKNIQYF.

Written as DNA, the CDR3 is TGTGCCAGCAGCTTAGGAGATGGCTACACCTTC. Encoded protein: CASSLGDGYTF. This sequence joins TRBV11-2 and TRBJ1-2; the D is unclear. Per germline, CDR1 SGHAT and CDR2 FQNNGV. The CDR3 spans 11 residues. Deletions cut 1 base from V and 6 bases from J, with 3 bases between.

The chain uses TRBV15 and TRBJ2-1, with 7 bases that match TRBD1. CDR1 is LNHNV and CDR2 is YYDKDF in the germline V gene (reference sequence). The CDR3 consists of 17 residues. The ends lost 5 bases at V and 0 bases at J; junction bases unmatched: 10. The CDR3: CATSGRDRGFSYNEQFF. Written as DNA, the CDR3 is TGTGCCACCAGCGGCCGGGACAGAGGTTTCTCCTACAATGAGCAGTTCTTC. Complete variable domain (other parts from reference TRBV15 and TRBJ2-1): DAMVIQNPRYQVTQFGKPVTLSCSQTLNHNVMYWYQQKSSQAPKLLFHYYDKDFNNEADTPDNFQSRRPNTSFCFLDIRSPGLGDTAMYLCATSGRDRGFSYNEQFFGPGTRLTVL.

This clone has only one observation. This chain connects TRBV6-5 to TRBJ1-4; weak D call: TRBD1 (5 bases). Trimming took 2 bases from V and 5 from J, leaving 15 bases between them. CDR3 length: 16 amino acids. Germline V gene data show CDR1 as MNHEY and CDR2 as SVGAGI. CDR3 sequence: CASSYAGTSSNEKLFF. The CDR3 nucleotides read TGTGCCAGCAGTTACGCCGGGACTTCTTCAAATGAAAAACTGTTTTTT.

The chain employs TRBV28 and TRBJ2-5, with D perhaps given as TRBD1 or TRBD2 (6 bases each). Germline CDR1 MDHEN, CDR2 SYDVKM. The CDR3 runs 12 residues. V lost 1 base and J lost 9, with 9 bases in between. The chain's CDR3 is CASSLSGAAQYF. DNA of the CDR3: TGTGCCAGCAGTTTATCGGGGGCTGCCCAGTACTTC.